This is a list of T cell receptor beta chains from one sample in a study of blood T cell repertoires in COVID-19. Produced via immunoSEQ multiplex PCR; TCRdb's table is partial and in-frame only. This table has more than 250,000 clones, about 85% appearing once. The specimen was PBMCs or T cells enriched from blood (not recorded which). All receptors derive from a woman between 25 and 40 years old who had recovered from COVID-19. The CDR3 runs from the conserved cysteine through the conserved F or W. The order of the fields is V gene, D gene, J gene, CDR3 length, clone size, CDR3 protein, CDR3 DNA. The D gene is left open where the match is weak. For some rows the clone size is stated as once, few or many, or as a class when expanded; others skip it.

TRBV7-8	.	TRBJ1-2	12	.	CASSEGIYGYTF	TGTGCCAGCAGCGAGGGAATCTATGGCTACACCTTC
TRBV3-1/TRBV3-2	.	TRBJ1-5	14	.	CASSHGESNQPQHF	TGTGCCAGCAGCCACGGGGAGAGCAATCAGCCCCAGCATTTT
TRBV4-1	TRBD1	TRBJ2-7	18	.	CASSQVFFMGQDSYEQYF	TGCGCCAGCAGTCAAGTTTTTTTTATGGGACAGGATTCCTACGAGCAGTACTTC
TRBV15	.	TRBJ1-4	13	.	CATSRALGEKLFF	TGTGCCACCAGCAGAGCCCTAGGCGAAAAACTGTTTTTT
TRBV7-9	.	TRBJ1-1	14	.	CASSLGRGNTEAFF	TGTGCCAGCAGCTTAGGCAGGGGGAACACTGAAGCTTTCTTT
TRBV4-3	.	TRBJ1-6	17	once	CASSQDERSSYNSPLHF	TGCGCCAGCAGCCAAGATGAGCGGAGCTCCTATAATTCACCCCTCCACTTT
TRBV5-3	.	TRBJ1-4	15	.	CARRLNREFNEKLFF	TGTGCCAGAAGATTAAACAGGGAATTTAATGAAAAACTGTTTTTT
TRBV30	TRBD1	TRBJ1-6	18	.	CAWSVRDRAISSDSPLHF	TGTGCCTGGAGTGTACGGGACAGGGCTATCTCGTCGGATTCACCCCTCCACTTT
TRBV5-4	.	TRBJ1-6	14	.	CASSSGGGGSPLHF	TGTGCCAGCAGCTCCGGCGGGGGGGGTTCACCCCTCCACTTT
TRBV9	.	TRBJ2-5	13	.	CASSVGAWETQYF	TGTGCCAGCAGCGTAGGGGCGTGGGAGACCCAGTACTTC
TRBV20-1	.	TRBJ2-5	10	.	CSALQETQYF	TGCAGTGCTCTCCAAGAGACCCAGTACTTC
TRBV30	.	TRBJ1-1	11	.	CAWSQQDKAFF	TGTGCCTGGAGTCAACAGGATAAAGCTTTCTTT
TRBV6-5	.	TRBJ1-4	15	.	CASSSGSTGNEKLFF	TGTGCCAGCAGTTCGGGTAGCACAGGGAATGAAAAACTGTTTTTT
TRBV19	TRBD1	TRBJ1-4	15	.	CASPPGQGDDEKLFF	TGTGCCAGTCCCCCAGGACAGGGGGATGATGAAAAACTGTTTTTT
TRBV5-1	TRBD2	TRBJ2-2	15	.	CASSLAAGGAGELFF	TGCGCCAGCAGCTTGGCAGCGGGGGGAGCCGGGGAGCTGTTTTTT
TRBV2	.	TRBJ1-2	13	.	CASSENSLYGYTF	TGTGCCAGCAGTGAGAACAGTCTCTATGGCTACACCTTC
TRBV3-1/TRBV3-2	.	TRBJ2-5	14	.	CASSQEQIQETQYF	TGTGCCAGCAGCCAAGAACAAATCCAAGAGACCCAGTACTTC
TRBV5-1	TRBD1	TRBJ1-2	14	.	CASSPAGQNYGYTF	TGCGCCAGCAGCCCCGCGGGACAGAACTATGGCTACACCTTC
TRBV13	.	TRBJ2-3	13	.	CASSLAPTDTQYF	TGTGCCAGCAGCTTAGCTCCCACAGATACGCAGTATTTT
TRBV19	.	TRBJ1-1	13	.	CASSTTGSVEAFF	TGTGCCAGTAGTACGACAGGTTCCGTCGAAGCTTTCTTT
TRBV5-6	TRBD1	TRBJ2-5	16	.	CASSSSTGANQETQYF	TGTGCCAGCAGCTCCTCGACAGGGGCGAACCAAGAGACCCAGTACTTC
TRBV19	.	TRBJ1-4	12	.	CATKGVAEKLFF	TGTGCCACCAAGGGGGTGGCTGAAAAACTGTTTTTT
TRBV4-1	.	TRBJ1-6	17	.	CASKPEGRSSYNSPLHF	TGCGCCAGCAAACCGGAGGGTAGGAGCTCCTATAATTCACCCCTCCACTTT
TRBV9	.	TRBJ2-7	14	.	CASSVGKGLDEQYF	TGTGCCAGCAGCGTAGGTAAGGGGTTGGACGAGCAGTACTTC
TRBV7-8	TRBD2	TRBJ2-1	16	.	CASSLVAGGLTNEQFF	TGTGCCAGCAGCTTAGTGGCGGGGGGGCTAACAAATGAGCAGTTCTTC
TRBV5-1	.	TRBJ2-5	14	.	CASTSRGQGETQYF	TGCGCCAGCACCTCTAGGGGTCAAGGAGAGACCCAGTACTTC
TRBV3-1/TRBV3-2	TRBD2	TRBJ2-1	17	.	CASSQLSGLADYNEQFF	TGTGCCAGCAGCCAACTCAGTGGTCTAGCGGACTACAATGAGCAGTTCTTC
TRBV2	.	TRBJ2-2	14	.	CASSDGGLAGELFF	TGTGCCAGCAGCGATGGGGGGTTGGCCGGGGAGCTGTTTTTT
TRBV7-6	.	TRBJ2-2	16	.	CASSSATGRAAGELFF	TGTGCCAGCAGCTCAGCTACAGGTAGAGCAGCCGGGGAGCTGTTTTTT
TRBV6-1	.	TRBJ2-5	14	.	CASSESGGVEAQYF	TGTGCCAGCAGTGAAAGCGGCGGGGTGGAGGCCCAGTACTTC
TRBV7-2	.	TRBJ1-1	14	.	CASSLGGRLVEAFF	TGTGCCAGCAGCTTAGGGGGCAGATTGGTTGAAGCTTTCTTT
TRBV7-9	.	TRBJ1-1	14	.	CASSLTGTSTEAFF	TGTGCCAGCAGCTTGACAGGTACCAGCACTGAAGCTTTCTTT
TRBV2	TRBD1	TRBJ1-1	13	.	CADTGQGFTEAFF	TGTGCCGACACGGGACAGGGGTTCACTGAAGCTTTCTTT